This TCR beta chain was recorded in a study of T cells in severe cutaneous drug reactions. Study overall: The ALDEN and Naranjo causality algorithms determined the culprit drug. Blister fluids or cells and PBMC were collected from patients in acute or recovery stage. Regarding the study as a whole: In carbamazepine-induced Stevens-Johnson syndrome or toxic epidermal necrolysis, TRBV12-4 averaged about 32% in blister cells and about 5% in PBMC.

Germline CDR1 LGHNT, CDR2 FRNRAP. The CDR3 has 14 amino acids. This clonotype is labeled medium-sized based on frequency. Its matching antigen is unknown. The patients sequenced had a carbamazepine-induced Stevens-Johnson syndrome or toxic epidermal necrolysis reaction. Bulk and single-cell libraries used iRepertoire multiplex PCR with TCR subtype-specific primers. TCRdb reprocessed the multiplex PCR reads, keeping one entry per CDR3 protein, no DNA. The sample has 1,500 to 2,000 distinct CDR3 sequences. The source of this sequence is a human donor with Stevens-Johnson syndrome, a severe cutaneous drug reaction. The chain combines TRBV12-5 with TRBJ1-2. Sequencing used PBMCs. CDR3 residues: CASGLVLGGYGYTF.